The clone carrying this TCR beta chain was seen repeatedly, ten times or more. Its cognate antigen is unknown. These data originate in a study of CD8 T cells in ankylosing spondylitis. Study-wide results and limits: Disease-linked clones were CD8+ and relatively rare in peripheral blood. Some motif variants had been reported before (in reactive arthritis synovial fluid and blood). Seemingly distinctive of ankylosing spondylitis blood was a TCR beta motif formed by eight highly homologous variants.

CDR3 length equals 13 residues. Per germline, CDR1 SGHTA and CDR2 FQGNSA. V lost 2 bases and J lost 6, with 8 bases in between. TCRdb re-derived calls from the 5' RACE reads in MiXCR, one entry per CDR3 protein. Counted here are some 100,000 distinct CDR3 sequences, 7.5% to 9% occurring once; the ten biggest clones make up 9.9%. Material: blood, either unsorted or a sorted T cell fraction (not recorded which). The receptor's source is a male donor with ankylosing spondylitis or in good health (not recorded which). The chain is built from TRBV7-2 and TRBJ2-1; D is perhaps TRBD1 (6 bases). The CDR3 loop reads CASSLFRGNEQFF. CDR3 in DNA: TGTGCCAGCAGCTTATTCAGGGGCAATGAGCAGTTCTTC.